This T cell receptor beta chain was documented in a study of T cell responses to AZD1222 COVID-19 vaccine. Across the whole study: Analysis merged second doses at about 4 or about 12 weeks.

Findings and caveats of the study: Seropositivity was recorded at baseline in only a handful of AZD1222 recipients. Repertoires were obtained only post-peak T cell response. Reportedly, close to half of spike-specific TCRs are directed against unmutated variant regions.

On this clone itself: The antigen is not known.

The protocol was immunoSEQ multiplex PCR, while the TCRdb copy is restricted to in-frame clones and leaves out a portion. Of some 80,000 clones listed, more than 70% are singletons. The CDR3 runs to 14 residues. Germline lookup yields CDR1 SGHTA and CDR2 FQGNSA. V shed 0 bases, J shed 6 bases, and the junction held 2 bases outside the gene matches. This chain links TRBV7-2 with TRBJ2-3, with 8 bases fitting TRBD2. Sequencing was performed on peripheral blood, taken on day 0 of AZD1222 vaccination. The TCR originated in an adult in good health. CDR3 sequence (DNA): TGTGCCAGCAGCTTAGCTAGCGGGGTTGATACGCAGTATTTT. Protein product: CASSLASGVDTQYF.